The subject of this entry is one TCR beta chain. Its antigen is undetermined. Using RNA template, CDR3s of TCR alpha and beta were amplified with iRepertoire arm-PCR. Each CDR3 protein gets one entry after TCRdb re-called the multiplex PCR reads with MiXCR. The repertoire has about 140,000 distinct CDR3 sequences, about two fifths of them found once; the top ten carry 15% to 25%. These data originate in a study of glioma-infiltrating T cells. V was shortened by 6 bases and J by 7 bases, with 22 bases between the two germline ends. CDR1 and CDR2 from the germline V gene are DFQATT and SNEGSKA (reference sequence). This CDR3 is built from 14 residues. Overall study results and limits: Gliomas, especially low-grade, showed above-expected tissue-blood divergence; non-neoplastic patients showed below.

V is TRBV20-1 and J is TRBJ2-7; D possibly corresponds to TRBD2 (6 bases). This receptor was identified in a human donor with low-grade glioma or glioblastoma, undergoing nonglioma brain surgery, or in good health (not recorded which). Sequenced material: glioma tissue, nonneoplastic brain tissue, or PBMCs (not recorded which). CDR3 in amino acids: CSALPGLPSREQYF. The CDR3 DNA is TGCAGTGCCCTCCCGGGACTCCCAAGTCGAGAGCAGTACTTC.